Following are 29 T cell receptor beta chains from one sample sequenced in a study of T cell responses to AZD1222 COVID-19 vaccine. Assay used: immunoSEQ multiplex PCR; TCRdb lists only in-frame clones, some missing. Of 150,000 or so clones in the sample, about 90% were seen once. The sample here was peripheral blood, taken 28 days after the second AZD1222 dose. These receptors originate from an adult who received the AZD1222 COVID-19 vaccine.

This rearrangement joins TRBV6-5 to TRBJ1-1; possibly TRBD1 for D (6 bases). V lost 0 bases to trimming and J lost 4 bases, with 12 bases between them. The CDR3 spans 15 residues. The germline V gene has CDR1 MNHEY and CDR2 SVGAGI. The CDR3 protein is CASSYSGGAGTEAFF. The DNA for the CDR3 is TGTGCCAGCAGTTACTCGGGGGGGGCTGGCACTGAAGCTTTCTTT.

This clone was observed once. CDR3 region: CSARSLGYTF. DNA for the CDR3: TGCAGTGCTCGGTCCCTTGGCTACACCTTC. J is TRBJ1-2 and V is TRBV20-1; D remains ambiguous. V was cut by 5 bases and J by 7 bases, with 8 bases left in between. Germline V gene data show CDR1 as DFQATT and CDR2 as SNEGSKA (reference sequence). The CDR3 consists of 10 residues.

CDR3 DNA sequence: TGTGCCAGCAGCTTAGTCTTATCTAGCACAGATACGCAGTATTTT. Protein product: CASSLVLSSTDTQYF. The chain joins TRBV7-9 to TRBJ2-3, with D uncertain. Per germline, CDR1 SEHNR and CDR2 FQNEAQ (reference sequence). Deletions cut 1 base from V and 0 bases from J, with 8 bases between. The CDR3 is 15 residues long.

The gene calls are TRBV2 and TRBJ1-6, with 7 bases identical to TRBD1. The CDR3 covers 15 residues. Trimming cost V 6 bases and J 8 bases; bases outside gene matches: 10. Germline V gives CDR1 SNHLY, CDR2 FYNNEI. CDR3 region: CASSEQGTDHSPLHF. The CDR3 bases are TGTGCCAGCAGCGAACAGGGGACCGACCATTCACCCCTCCACTTT.

The chain carries TRBV3-1 (or the pseudogene TRBV3-2) and TRBJ1-1; TRBD1 is a possible D gene (6 bases). CDR3 length: 15 amino acids. V lost 2 bases, J lost 3 bases, and 13 bases lay in between. Per germline, CDR1 LGHDT and CDR2 YNNKEL (reference sequence). CDR3 sequence reads: CASSQTGYLDTEAFF. In DNA, the CDR3 is TGTGCCAGCAGCCAAACAGGGTACCTGGACACTGAAGCTTTCTTT.

The chain recombines TRBV10-3 with TRBJ1-1; no firm D call. The V gene lost 7 bases and the J gene lost 13 bases, with 16 bases spanning the gap. The germline CDR1 and CDR2 sequences are ENHRY and SYGVKD. The CDR3 runs 11 residues. The CDR3 DNA sequence: TGTGCCATCACCTCAGACATTGCGGTTTTCTTT. The encoded protein is CAITSDIAVFF.

The chain links TRBV7-2 to TRBJ2-7, with D perhaps TRBD1 or TRBD2 (5 bases each). From germline, CDR1 is SGHTA and CDR2 FQGNSA. The CDR3 has 13 amino acids. V was shortened by 4 bases and J by 7 bases, with 14 bases between the two germline ends. CDR3: CASSWGRFEEQYF. The CDR3 DNA sequence: TGTGCCAGCAGCTGGGGACGATTTGAAGAGCAGTACTTC.

The CDR3 spells CASTTRVGAEAFF. CDR3 nucleotides: TGCGCCAGCACCACTAGGGTGGGCGCTGAAGCTTTCTTT. The chain uses TRBV10-1 and TRBJ1-1; no clear D. The CDR3 has 13 amino acids. Germline CDR1 and CDR2: WNHNN and SYGVQD (reference sequence). Trimming left V 7 bases short and J 6 bases short, with 15 bases between.

This chain uses TRBV29-1 with TRBJ2-7; the match to TRBD2 covers 8 bases. This CDR3 has 12 residues. V lost 4 bases, J lost 4 bases, and 3 bases stayed unmatched. Germline V gene sequence: CDR1 SQVTM, CDR2 ANQGSEA. This CDR3 reads CSVGGLGYEQYF. The DNA of the CDR3 is TGCAGCGTTGGGGGACTAGGGTACGAGCAGTACTTC.

This clone was detected only once. V usage is TRBV15 and J usage is TRBJ2-1; perhaps TRBD2 as D (6 bases). CDR3 length: 15 amino acids. Trimming cost V 0 bases and J 2 bases, with 8 bases left between them. Germline V gene sequence: CDR1 LNHNV, CDR2 YYDKDF (reference sequence). In DNA, the CDR3 is TGTGCCACCAGCAGAGACAGGGAGGCCTACAATGAGCAGTTCTTC. Its protein product is CATSRDREAYNEQFF. The full variable domain, in which reference TRBV15 and TRBJ2-1 provide the parts outside the CDR3, is DAMVIQNPRYQVTQFGKPVTLSCSQTLNHNVMYWYQQKSSQAPKLLFHYYDKDFNNEADTPDNFQSRRPNTSFCFLDIRSPGLGDTAMYLCATSRDREAYNEQFFGPGTRLTVL.

The V call is TRBV7-9, the J call TRBJ1-1; D might be TRBD1 (5 bases). The V gene's germline CDR1 is SEHNR and CDR2 FQNEAQ (reference sequence). The CDR3 extends over 14 amino acids. Trimming shortened V by 4 bases and J by 4 bases, and 13 bases separated the two germline ends. CDR3 sequence reads: CASSSEGWFTEAFF. CDR3 in DNA: TGTGCCAGCAGCTCCGAGGGGTGGTTCACTGAAGCTTTCTTT.

The V call is TRBV10-3, the J call TRBJ1-5; 7 nucleotides agree with TRBD1. CDR3 length equals 15 residues. V dropped 5 bases and J dropped 2; count of bases not matched to a gene: 6. Germline-derived CDR1 and CDR2 are ENHRY and SYGVKD. Here the CDR3 DNA reads TGTGCCATCAGTACAGGGGCAGGGGGCAATCAGCCCCAGCATTTT. This translates into CAISTGAGGNQPQHF.

This chain joins TRBV21-1 and TRBJ2-5; the D segment call TRBD1 is taken from the table without a DNA check. TRBV21-1 is classified as a pseudogene. The CDR3 is made up of 12 amino acids. CDR3 DNA sequence: TGTGCCAGCAGCAAAGCAGGGGGGACCCAGTACTTC. Its protein is CASSKAGGTQYF.

The rearrangement uses TRBV5-4 and TRBJ1-2; TRBD1 matches 8 bases. The CDR3 extends over 14 amino acids. Per germline, CDR1 SGHNT and CDR2 YYREEE (reference sequence). With V trimmed by 0 bases and J by 4 bases, 2 bases remained unmatched. CDR3 residues: CASSLAQGGYGYTF. CDR3 DNA sequence: TGTGCCAGCAGCTTGGCACAGGGGGGCTATGGCTACACCTTC.

The rearrangement joins TRBV6-1 to TRBJ1-5; 8 positions agree with TRBD1. Germline V gene data show CDR1 as MNHNS and CDR2 as SASEGT. This CDR3 has 15 amino acids. After removal of 3 bases from V and 4 bases from J, the junction contained 5 bases not matched to a gene. This CDR3 reads CASSESGTGNQPQHF. CDR3 DNA: TGTGCCAGCAGTGAGTCCGGGACAGGAAATCAGCCCCAGCATTTT.

This chain connects TRBV30 to TRBJ1-6; D gene ambiguous. Between the trimmed V and J ends, which lost 4 bases and 1 base, there was a span of 11 bases. CDR3 length equals 15 residues. Looked up from germline, CDR1 is GTSNPN and CDR2 is SVGIG (reference sequence). The DNA of the CDR3 is TGTGCCTGGAAGGCTGAGAATTCCTATAATTCACCCCTCCACTTT. It is translated as CAWKAENSYNSPLHF. Using reference TRBV30 and TRBJ1-6 for the parts outside the CDR3, the full variable domain is SQTIHQWPATLVQPVGSPLSLECTVEGTSNPNLYWYRQAAGRGLQLLFYSVGIGQISSEVPQNLSASRPQDRQFILSSKKLLLSDSGFYLCAWKAENSYNSPLHFGNGTRLTVT.

The CDR3: CASSLTQYEQYF. CDR3 DNA sequence: TGTGCCAGCAGCCTTACACAGTACGAGCAGTACTTC. This rearrangement joins TRBV7-9 to TRBJ2-7; D is unresolved. With 5 bases removed from V and 4 bases from J, the gap between germline ends came to 9 bases. The CDR3 consists of 12 residues. The germline V gene has CDR1 SEHNR and CDR2 FQNEAQ (reference sequence).

The genes are TRBV7-2 and TRBJ2-5; unclear D gene. Trimming stripped 5 bases from V and 2 bases from J, with 0 bases between. Per the germline V gene, CDR1 is SGHTA and CDR2 is FQGNSA. The CDR3 sequence is 10 residues long. In DNA form, the CDR3 reads TGTGCCAGCAGCCAAGAGACCCAGTACTTC. Translating it yields CASSQETQYF.

The rearrangement uses TRBV5-5 and TRBJ1-1, with 11 bases fitting TRBD1. J was trimmed by 3 bases and V by 3 bases; bases with no gene match: 13. CDR3 length: 18 residues. Germline CDR1 reads SGHKS; CDR2 reads YYEKEE (reference sequence). This chain's CDR3 is CASSSKRDRGIRHTEAFF. The CDR3 nucleotides are TGTGCCAGCAGCTCAAAGCGGGACAGGGGGATTCGACACACTGAAGCTTTCTTT. Complete variable domain (other parts from reference TRBV5-5 and TRBJ1-1): DAGVTQSPTHLIKTRGQQVTLRCSPISGHKSVSWYQQVLGQGPQFIFQYYEKEERGRGNFPDRFSARQFPNYSSELNVNALLLGDSALYLCASSSKRDRGIRHTEAFFGQGTRLTVV.

This sequence joins TRBV6-5 and TRBJ1-2; D gene uncertain. CDR3 length: 13 amino acids. The V gene lost 2 bases and the J gene lost 3 bases, with 7 bases spanning the gap. Germline CDR1 MNHEY, CDR2 SVGAGI. The CDR3 spells CASSYRTDYGYTF. CDR3 sequence (DNA): TGTGCCAGCAGTTACCGAACAGACTATGGCTACACCTTC.

The V and J genes are TRBV29-1 and TRBJ1-1; 10 bases agree with TRBD1. Trimming took 4 bases from V and 7 from J; bases not matched to a gene: 6. This CDR3 has 13 residues. Germline values: CDR1 SQVTM, CDR2 ANQGSEA. CDR3 region: CSVAPRDRGEAFF. In nucleotides, the CDR3 is TGCAGCGTTGCCCCCCGGGACAGGGGTGAAGCTTTCTTT.

The gene calls are TRBV6-2 or TRBV6-3 and TRBJ1-1; D is perhaps TRBD1 (5 bases). The CDR3 is 16 amino acids. In germline, CDR1 is MNHEY, CDR2 SVGEGT. V was clipped by 2 bases and J by 4 bases, with 17 bases between them. CDR3 sequence reads: CASSYEQGVSTTEAFF. Here the CDR3 DNA reads TGTGCCAGCAGTTACGAGCAGGGTGTATCGACCACTGAAGCTTTCTTT.

This chain links TRBV5-6 with TRBJ2-7, with D possibly being TRBD2 (5 bases). The CDR3 runs to 13 residues. The germline V and J ends were trimmed by 0 bases and 5 bases, with 9 bases remaining between them. CDR1 is SGHDT, CDR2 YYEEEE, per germline. In DNA, the CDR3 is TGTGCCAGCAGCTTGGGAGGGCTCGACGAGCAGTACTTC. Residues: CASSLGGLDEQYF.

The chain couples TRBV3-1 (or the pseudogene TRBV3-2) to TRBJ1-1; D remains unclear. The CDR3 extends over 17 amino acids. Per the germline V gene, CDR1 is LGHDT and CDR2 is YNNKEL (reference sequence). Trimming removed 0 bases from V and 0 bases from J, with 14 bases in between. Here the CDR3 reads CASSQERRRGLNTEAFF. The CDR3 DNA follows: TGTGCCAGCAGCCAAGAACGTCGTCGAGGCTTGAACACTGAAGCTTTCTTT.

The chain recombines TRBV5-4 with TRBJ2-3, with 9 bases aligning to TRBD1. CDR1 SGHNT and CDR2 YYREEE come from the germline V gene (reference sequence). V gave up 4 bases and J gave up 1 base; unmatched junction bases: 10. The CDR3 loop spans 17 amino acids. In DNA form, the CDR3 reads TGTGCCAGCAGCCGGGACAGGGAATTGAAGGGCACAGATACGCAGTATTTT. This codes for CASSRDRELKGTDTQYF. Complete variable domain (other parts from reference TRBV5-4 and TRBJ2-3): ETGVTQSPTHLIKTRGQQVTLRCSSQSGHNTVSWYQQALGQGPQFIFQYYREEENGRGNFPPRFSGLQFPNYSSELNVNALELDDSALYLCASSRDRELKGTDTQYFGPGTRLTVL.

The chain is built from TRBV27 and TRBJ1-2; possible D gene TRBD1, 5 bases. The V end was cut by 3 bases, the J end by 1 base, with 9 bases between. Germline assignment: CDR1 MNHEY and CDR2 SMNVEV (reference sequence). This CDR3 region has 14 residues. CDR3 residues: CASSFGGVNYGYTF. CDR3 DNA: TGTGCCAGCAGTTTTGGGGGAGTTAACTATGGCTACACCTTC.

The genes are TRBV10-3 and TRBJ2-5; 7 bases are a match to TRBD2. Germline CDR1 is ENHRY and CDR2 is SYGVKD. This CDR3 has 13 residues. The trim removed 10 bases at V and 4 bases at J, leaving 9 bases unmatched. CDR3 protein: CATVASGRETQYF. CDR3 DNA sequence: TGTGCCACTGTGGCTAGCGGACGAGAGACCCAGTACTTC.

This rearrangement joins TRBV12-5 to TRBJ1-2, with D perhaps TRBD1 (5 bases). CDR3 length: 14 residues. V was trimmed by 5 bases and J by 4 bases, leaving 14 bases between them. In germline, CDR1 is LGHNT, CDR2 FRNRAP. Here the CDR3 reads CASGLRDRFYGYTF. Written as DNA, the CDR3 is TGTGCTAGTGGTCTCCGGGACCGCTTCTATGGCTACACCTTC. Full variable domain (remainder filled in from reference TRBV12-5 and TRBJ1-2): DARVTQTPRHKVTEMGQEVTMRCQPILGHNTVFWYRQTMMQGLELLAYFRNRAPLDDSGMPKDRFSAEMPDATLATLKIQPSEPRDSAVYFCASGLRDRFYGYTFGSGTRLTVV.

The rearrangement joins TRBV10-3 to TRBJ1-2, with 10 bases lining up with TRBD1. CDR3 length: 18 residues. Germline lookup yields CDR1 ENHRY and CDR2 SYGVKD. The V and J ends lost 6 bases and 5 bases, in that order; junction bases with no gene match: 18. CDR3 loop: CAISQRRGTGVGTYGYTF. The CDR3 DNA is TGTGCCATCAGCCAAAGACGTGGGACAGGGGTGGGGACTTATGGCTACACCTTC.